A selection of T cell receptor beta chains follows, all from one sample in a study of ipilimumab plus nivolumab after autologous stem cell transplantation. Some clones are missing from TCRdb's copy, which holds only in-frame ones; the method was immunoSEQ multiplex PCR. The sample records 84,000 or so clones, about 83% being singletons. The starting material was PBMCs, obtained in a trial of ipilimumab plus nivolumab as post-transplant consolidation. These receptors originate from a male donor with diffuse large B-cell lymphoma. Each CDR3 is given with its conserved first and last residue. Fields, in order: V gene, clone size, D gene, J gene, CDR3 DNA, CDR3 protein. D genes are given only for firm matches. The listing skips clone size in some rows; elsewhere it reads once, few, many or a size class.

V gene: TRBV6-6
clone size: .
D gene: .
J gene: TRBJ1-5
CDR3 DNA: TGTGCCAGCAGCTTAGACTTGAGCAATCAGCCCCAGCATTTT
CDR3 protein: CASSLDLSNQPQHF

V gene: TRBV6-5
clone size: .
D gene: .
J gene: TRBJ2-5
CDR3 DNA: TGTGCCAGCCGGGACACCTCATCAGAGACCCAGTACTTC
CDR3 protein: CASRDTSSETQYF

V gene: TRBV6-1
clone size: few
D gene: .
J gene: TRBJ1-1
CDR3 DNA: TGTGCCAGTTTAGACACCTTGAACACTGAAGCTTTCTTT
CDR3 protein: CASLDTLNTEAFF

V gene: TRBV6-1
clone size: .
D gene: .
J gene: TRBJ1-1
CDR3 DNA: TGTGCCAGCAGCCGCCAGGCACTGGCAGCTTTCTTT
CDR3 protein: CASSRQALAAFF

V gene: TRBV5-4
clone size: .
D gene: .
J gene: TRBJ1-1
CDR3 DNA: TGTGCCAGCAGCAAGCCTTTGGACAGCCGGGAAGCTTTCTTT
CDR3 protein: CASSKPLDSREAFF

V gene: TRBV5-1
clone size: .
D gene: .
J gene: TRBJ2-5
CDR3 DNA: TGCGCCAGCAGCCGGGGGGCTAGCGGTGAAGAGACCCAGTACTTC
CDR3 protein: CASSRGASGEETQYF

V gene: TRBV23-1
clone size: .
D gene: .
J gene: TRBJ1-2
CDR3 DNA: TGCGCCAGCAGTCAAGGGACCTTTGACTATGGCTACACCTTC
CDR3 protein: CASSQGTFDYGYTF

V gene: TRBV13
clone size: once
D gene: .
J gene: TRBJ2-1
CDR3 DNA: TGTGCCAGCAGCTCGACTCGGGAATCCTACAATGAGCAGTTCTTC
CDR3 protein: CASSSTRESYNEQFF

V gene: TRBV2
clone size: .
D gene: .
J gene: TRBJ1-4
CDR3 DNA: TGTGCCAGCATCCCGACAGGAGGGGAAAAACTGTTTTTT
CDR3 protein: CASIPTGGEKLFF

V gene: TRBV6-1
clone size: .
D gene: .
J gene: TRBJ1-1
CDR3 DNA: TGTGCCAGCAGTGAAGTGGTAACTGAAGCTTTCTTT
CDR3 protein: CASSEVVTEAFF

V gene: TRBV7-2
clone size: .
D gene: TRBD1
J gene: TRBJ2-3
CDR3 DNA: TGTGCCAGCAGCTATCGTGGGACAGGGGGCTCAGATACGCAGTATTTT
CDR3 protein: CASSYRGTGGSDTQYF

V gene: TRBV25-1
clone size: .
D gene: TRBD1
J gene: TRBJ2-7
CDR3 DNA: TGTGCCAGCAGTCCAAACCTGGGGACAGGGGGTGTCTACGAGCAGTACTTC
CDR3 protein: CASSPNLGTGGVYEQYF

V gene: TRBV6-5
clone size: .
D gene: .
J gene: TRBJ2-4
CDR3 DNA: TGTGCCAGCAGCCCCAGAATACCTGGCAAAAACATTCAGTACTTC
CDR3 protein: CASSPRIPGKNIQYF

V gene: TRBV27
clone size: once
D gene: .
J gene: TRBJ2-5
CDR3 DNA: TGTGCCACCGCTCGAGACGAGACCCAGTACTTC
CDR3 protein: CATARDETQYF

V gene: TRBV6-5
clone size: .
D gene: .
J gene: TRBJ1-6
CDR3 DNA: TGTGCCAGCAGTAGGGCAGGGGCCCTCCACTTT
CDR3 protein: CASSRAGALHF

V gene: TRBV5-8
clone size: .
D gene: .
J gene: TRBJ1-5
CDR3 DNA: TGTGCCAGCACCTACGAAGGAGGCCTCCGGAATCAGCCCCAGCATTTT
CDR3 protein: CASTYEGGLRNQPQHF

V gene: TRBV7-2
clone size: .
D gene: TRBD1
J gene: TRBJ2-7
CDR3 DNA: TGTGCCAGCAGCTTTGAGGGGGCTACCTCCTACGAGCAGTACTTC
CDR3 protein: CASSFEGATSYEQYF

V gene: TRBV5-8
clone size: .
D gene: .
J gene: TRBJ2-7
CDR3 DNA: TGTGCCAGCAGCTTGTATGAGTCGGGGTACGAGCAGTACTTC
CDR3 protein: CASSLYESGYEQYF

V gene: TRBV7-2
clone size: .
D gene: .
J gene: TRBJ1-6
CDR3 DNA: TGTGCCAGCAGCCCCTGGAGGGCAGGGAGGGTTAATTCACCCCTCCACTTT
CDR3 protein: CASSPWRAGRVNSPLHF

V gene: TRBV2
clone size: .
D gene: .
J gene: TRBJ2-5
CDR3 DNA: TGTGCCAGCACAAAGGTGGGGGAGACCCAGTACTTC
CDR3 protein: CASTKVGETQYF

V gene: TRBV6-5
clone size: .
D gene: .
J gene: TRBJ1-2
CDR3 DNA: TGTGCCAGCAGTCGACTGGGACCTAACTATGGCTACACCTTC
CDR3 protein: CASSRLGPNYGYTF

V gene: TRBV5-5
clone size: .
D gene: .
J gene: TRBJ2-3
CDR3 DNA: TGTGCCAGCATGCCAACAAGCACAGATACGCAGTATTTT
CDR3 protein: CASMPTSTDTQYF

V gene: TRBV7-6
clone size: .
D gene: .
J gene: TRBJ1-5
CDR3 DNA: TGTGCCGACGGAGAGCTGAATCAGCCCCAGCATTTT
CDR3 protein: CADGELNQPQHF

V gene: TRBV7-2
clone size: .
D gene: TRBD2
J gene: TRBJ2-3
CDR3 DNA: TGTGCCATCCAGGGGCAGCGGGGGCCTACGGATACGCAGTATTTT
CDR3 protein: CAIQGQRGPTDTQYF

V gene: TRBV5-1
clone size: .
D gene: .
J gene: TRBJ2-4
CDR3 DNA: TGCGCCAGCAGCTTGTCTCCCACCCAGGGAGACATTCAGTACTTC
CDR3 protein: CASSLSPTQGDIQYF

V gene: TRBV7-8
clone size: few
D gene: .
J gene: TRBJ1-6
CDR3 DNA: TGTGCCAGCACCCTAACAGGTGGTTCTTCACCCCTCCACTTT
CDR3 protein: CASTLTGGSSPLHF

V gene: TRBV2
clone size: .
D gene: .
J gene: TRBJ2-7
CDR3 DNA: TGTGCCAGCAGAGGTCAGCCAGGACCCTACGAGCAGTACTTC
CDR3 protein: CASRGQPGPYEQYF

V gene: TRBV11-1
clone size: .
D gene: .
J gene: TRBJ2-6
CDR3 DNA: TGTGCCAGCAGCTTCAACGGGTACTCGAGCTCTGGGGCCAACGTCCTGACTTTC
CDR3 protein: CASSFNGYSSSGANVLTF

V gene: TRBV29-1
clone size: .
D gene: TRBD1
J gene: TRBJ1-2
CDR3 DNA: TGCAGCGTTTTGACAGGGGGCGGGAGTGTCGTGCACTATGGCTACACCTTC
CDR3 protein: CSVLTGGGSVVHYGYTF

V gene: TRBV5-1
clone size: .
D gene: .
J gene: TRBJ2-1
CDR3 DNA: TGCGCCACTGACAGGCGGTACAATGAGCAGTTCTTC
CDR3 protein: CATDRRYNEQFF

V gene: TRBV5-1
clone size: once
D gene: .
J gene: TRBJ2-2
CDR3 DNA: TGCGCCAGCAGCTTGGAGGGGTCGGAGGCCGGGGAGCTGTTTTTT
CDR3 protein: CASSLEGSEAGELFF

V gene: TRBV7-2
clone size: .
D gene: .
J gene: TRBJ2-1
CDR3 DNA: TGTGCCAGCAGCTTAGTTCAGGACAATGAGCAGTTCTTC
CDR3 protein: CASSLVQDNEQFF

V gene: TRBV20-1
clone size: .
D gene: .
J gene: TRBJ2-5
CDR3 DNA: TGCAGTGCCACAATAAAAGAGACCCAGTACTTC
CDR3 protein: CSATIKETQYF

V gene: TRBV7-9
clone size: .
D gene: .
J gene: TRBJ2-7
CDR3 DNA: TGTGCCAGCACCCAACCCGGTTTCTACGAGCAGTACTTC
CDR3 protein: CASTQPGFYEQYF

V gene: TRBV6-1
clone size: once
D gene: TRBD1
J gene: TRBJ2-7
CDR3 DNA: TGTGCCAGCAGTGCACGGGACAGGGTACGCGAGCAGTACTTC
CDR3 protein: CASSARDRVREQYF

V gene: TRBV7-9
clone size: .
D gene: .
J gene: TRBJ2-7
CDR3 DNA: TGTGCCAGCAGCTTTGGGCAGGACTACGAGCAGTACTTC
CDR3 protein: CASSFGQDYEQYF

V gene: TRBV5-1
clone size: .
D gene: TRBD1
J gene: TRBJ2-1
CDR3 DNA: TGCGCCAGCAGCAGGGGGACAGGGGACAGTTCCTACAATGAGCAGTTCTTC
CDR3 protein: CASSRGTGDSSYNEQFF

V gene: TRBV19
clone size: .
D gene: .
J gene: TRBJ1-1
CDR3 DNA: TGTGCCAGTAGTAAGAGAGGTCTCACTGAAGCTTTCTTT
CDR3 protein: CASSKRGLTEAFF

V gene: TRBV2
clone size: few
D gene: .
J gene: TRBJ2-2
CDR3 DNA: TGTGCCAGCAGTCTTAGACAGGCCCGAGACACCGGGGAGCTGTTTTTT
CDR3 protein: CASSLRQARDTGELFF

V gene: TRBV19
clone size: .
D gene: .
J gene: TRBJ1-2
CDR3 DNA: TGTGCCAGTAGTATAGTCTATGCGGGGGCTACTAACTATGGCTACACCTTC
CDR3 protein: CASSIVYAGATNYGYTF

V gene: TRBV30
clone size: .
D gene: .
J gene: TRBJ2-5
CDR3 DNA: TGTGCCTGGAGTGTACGGACCTTTTACCAAGAGACCCAGTACTTC
CDR3 protein: CAWSVRTFYQETQYF

V gene: TRBV5-6
clone size: .
D gene: TRBD2
J gene: TRBJ2-3
CDR3 DNA: TGTGCCAGCAGCTTCCCTAGCGGATCGACAGATACGCAGTATTTT
CDR3 protein: CASSFPSGSTDTQYF

V gene: TRBV12-5
clone size: few
D gene: .
J gene: TRBJ2-3
CDR3 DNA: TGTGCTAGTGGTTCCGGGACTAGCACAGATACGCAGTATTTT
CDR3 protein: CASGSGTSTDTQYF

V gene: TRBV2
clone size: .
D gene: .
J gene: TRBJ2-1
CDR3 DNA: TGTGCCAGCAGATCCACGACGGTGGCATACAATGAGCAGTTCTTC
CDR3 protein: CASRSTTVAYNEQFF

V gene: TRBV27
clone size: .
D gene: .
J gene: TRBJ1-5
CDR3 DNA: TGTGCCAGCAAACCCCTCAAGGTTGACGGTAGCAATCAGCCCCAGCATTTT
CDR3 protein: CASKPLKVDGSNQPQHF

V gene: TRBV4-3
clone size: once
D gene: .
J gene: TRBJ2-7
CDR3 DNA: TGCGCCAGCAGCCCAAGTGGACAGTACGAGCAGTACTTC
CDR3 protein: CASSPSGQYEQYF

V gene: TRBV5-4
clone size: once
D gene: .
J gene: TRBJ2-5
CDR3 DNA: TGTGCCAGCAGCTCTGGCCCGACGGTACAAGAGACCCAGTACTTC
CDR3 protein: CASSSGPTVQETQYF

V gene: TRBV7-2
clone size: .
D gene: TRBD1
J gene: TRBJ1-2
CDR3 DNA: TGTGCCAGCAGTAGAACAGGGGAGGGGAACTATGGCTACACCTTC
CDR3 protein: CASSRTGEGNYGYTF

V gene: TRBV5-4
clone size: .
D gene: .
J gene: TRBJ2-3
CDR3 DNA: TGTGCCAGCAGCTTGAGGAGGGCAGATACGCAGTATTTT
CDR3 protein: CASSLRRADTQYF

V gene: TRBV6-6
clone size: .
D gene: TRBD2
J gene: TRBJ2-3
CDR3 DNA: TGTGCCAGCAGTTACCAAGCGGGGAAGACAGATACGCAGTATTTT
CDR3 protein: CASSYQAGKTDTQYF

V gene: TRBV7-2
clone size: .
D gene: TRBD2
J gene: TRBJ2-1
CDR3 DNA: TGTGCCAGCAGCCCCCGGGGGGGAGTAGCGGGGGCGCAAGACAATGAGCAGTTCTTC
CDR3 protein: CASSPRGGVAGAQDNEQFF

V gene: TRBV19
clone size: .
D gene: .
J gene: TRBJ2-7
CDR3 DNA: TGTGCCACTAAGTCGGGCGGGGCCTACGAGCAGTACTTC
CDR3 protein: CATKSGGAYEQYF

V gene: TRBV6-5
clone size: .
D gene: .
J gene: TRBJ2-3
CDR3 DNA: TGTGCCAGCAGTTACCGGGGGCTGGGCACAGATACGCAGTATTTT
CDR3 protein: CASSYRGLGTDTQYF

V gene: TRBV7-2
clone size: .
D gene: TRBD2
J gene: TRBJ2-7
CDR3 DNA: TGTGCCAGCAGCTTAGAAGGACTAGCGGGGATCGCGTACTTC
CDR3 protein: CASSLEGLAGIAYF

V gene: TRBV11-2
clone size: .
D gene: .
J gene: TRBJ2-1
CDR3 DNA: TGTGCCAGCAGCTTAATTGTAAGGGGTAAGGGTGCGGGGAGAAATGAGCAGTTCTTC
CDR3 protein: CASSLIVRGKGAGRNEQFF

V gene: TRBV9
clone size: .
D gene: TRBD1
J gene: TRBJ2-6
CDR3 DNA: TGTGCCAGCAGCGCTAACAGGGGGCTTGGGGCCAACGTCCTGACTTTC
CDR3 protein: CASSANRGLGANVLTF

V gene: TRBV29-1
clone size: once
D gene: .
J gene: TRBJ1-3
CDR3 DNA: TGCAGCGTTGGACAGGACTCTGGAAACACCATATATTTT
CDR3 protein: CSVGQDSGNTIYF

V gene: TRBV21-1
clone size: .
D gene: .
J gene: TRBJ1-1
CDR3 DNA: TGTGCCAGCAGCAATCTGTCGGGACAGGGGTACCACACTGAAGCTTTCTTT
CDR3 protein: CASSNLSGQGYHTEAFF

V gene: TRBV5-1
clone size: .
D gene: .
J gene: TRBJ1-3
CDR3 DNA: TGCGCCAGCAGACAAGGCTCTGGAAACACCATATATTTT
CDR3 protein: CASRQGSGNTIYF